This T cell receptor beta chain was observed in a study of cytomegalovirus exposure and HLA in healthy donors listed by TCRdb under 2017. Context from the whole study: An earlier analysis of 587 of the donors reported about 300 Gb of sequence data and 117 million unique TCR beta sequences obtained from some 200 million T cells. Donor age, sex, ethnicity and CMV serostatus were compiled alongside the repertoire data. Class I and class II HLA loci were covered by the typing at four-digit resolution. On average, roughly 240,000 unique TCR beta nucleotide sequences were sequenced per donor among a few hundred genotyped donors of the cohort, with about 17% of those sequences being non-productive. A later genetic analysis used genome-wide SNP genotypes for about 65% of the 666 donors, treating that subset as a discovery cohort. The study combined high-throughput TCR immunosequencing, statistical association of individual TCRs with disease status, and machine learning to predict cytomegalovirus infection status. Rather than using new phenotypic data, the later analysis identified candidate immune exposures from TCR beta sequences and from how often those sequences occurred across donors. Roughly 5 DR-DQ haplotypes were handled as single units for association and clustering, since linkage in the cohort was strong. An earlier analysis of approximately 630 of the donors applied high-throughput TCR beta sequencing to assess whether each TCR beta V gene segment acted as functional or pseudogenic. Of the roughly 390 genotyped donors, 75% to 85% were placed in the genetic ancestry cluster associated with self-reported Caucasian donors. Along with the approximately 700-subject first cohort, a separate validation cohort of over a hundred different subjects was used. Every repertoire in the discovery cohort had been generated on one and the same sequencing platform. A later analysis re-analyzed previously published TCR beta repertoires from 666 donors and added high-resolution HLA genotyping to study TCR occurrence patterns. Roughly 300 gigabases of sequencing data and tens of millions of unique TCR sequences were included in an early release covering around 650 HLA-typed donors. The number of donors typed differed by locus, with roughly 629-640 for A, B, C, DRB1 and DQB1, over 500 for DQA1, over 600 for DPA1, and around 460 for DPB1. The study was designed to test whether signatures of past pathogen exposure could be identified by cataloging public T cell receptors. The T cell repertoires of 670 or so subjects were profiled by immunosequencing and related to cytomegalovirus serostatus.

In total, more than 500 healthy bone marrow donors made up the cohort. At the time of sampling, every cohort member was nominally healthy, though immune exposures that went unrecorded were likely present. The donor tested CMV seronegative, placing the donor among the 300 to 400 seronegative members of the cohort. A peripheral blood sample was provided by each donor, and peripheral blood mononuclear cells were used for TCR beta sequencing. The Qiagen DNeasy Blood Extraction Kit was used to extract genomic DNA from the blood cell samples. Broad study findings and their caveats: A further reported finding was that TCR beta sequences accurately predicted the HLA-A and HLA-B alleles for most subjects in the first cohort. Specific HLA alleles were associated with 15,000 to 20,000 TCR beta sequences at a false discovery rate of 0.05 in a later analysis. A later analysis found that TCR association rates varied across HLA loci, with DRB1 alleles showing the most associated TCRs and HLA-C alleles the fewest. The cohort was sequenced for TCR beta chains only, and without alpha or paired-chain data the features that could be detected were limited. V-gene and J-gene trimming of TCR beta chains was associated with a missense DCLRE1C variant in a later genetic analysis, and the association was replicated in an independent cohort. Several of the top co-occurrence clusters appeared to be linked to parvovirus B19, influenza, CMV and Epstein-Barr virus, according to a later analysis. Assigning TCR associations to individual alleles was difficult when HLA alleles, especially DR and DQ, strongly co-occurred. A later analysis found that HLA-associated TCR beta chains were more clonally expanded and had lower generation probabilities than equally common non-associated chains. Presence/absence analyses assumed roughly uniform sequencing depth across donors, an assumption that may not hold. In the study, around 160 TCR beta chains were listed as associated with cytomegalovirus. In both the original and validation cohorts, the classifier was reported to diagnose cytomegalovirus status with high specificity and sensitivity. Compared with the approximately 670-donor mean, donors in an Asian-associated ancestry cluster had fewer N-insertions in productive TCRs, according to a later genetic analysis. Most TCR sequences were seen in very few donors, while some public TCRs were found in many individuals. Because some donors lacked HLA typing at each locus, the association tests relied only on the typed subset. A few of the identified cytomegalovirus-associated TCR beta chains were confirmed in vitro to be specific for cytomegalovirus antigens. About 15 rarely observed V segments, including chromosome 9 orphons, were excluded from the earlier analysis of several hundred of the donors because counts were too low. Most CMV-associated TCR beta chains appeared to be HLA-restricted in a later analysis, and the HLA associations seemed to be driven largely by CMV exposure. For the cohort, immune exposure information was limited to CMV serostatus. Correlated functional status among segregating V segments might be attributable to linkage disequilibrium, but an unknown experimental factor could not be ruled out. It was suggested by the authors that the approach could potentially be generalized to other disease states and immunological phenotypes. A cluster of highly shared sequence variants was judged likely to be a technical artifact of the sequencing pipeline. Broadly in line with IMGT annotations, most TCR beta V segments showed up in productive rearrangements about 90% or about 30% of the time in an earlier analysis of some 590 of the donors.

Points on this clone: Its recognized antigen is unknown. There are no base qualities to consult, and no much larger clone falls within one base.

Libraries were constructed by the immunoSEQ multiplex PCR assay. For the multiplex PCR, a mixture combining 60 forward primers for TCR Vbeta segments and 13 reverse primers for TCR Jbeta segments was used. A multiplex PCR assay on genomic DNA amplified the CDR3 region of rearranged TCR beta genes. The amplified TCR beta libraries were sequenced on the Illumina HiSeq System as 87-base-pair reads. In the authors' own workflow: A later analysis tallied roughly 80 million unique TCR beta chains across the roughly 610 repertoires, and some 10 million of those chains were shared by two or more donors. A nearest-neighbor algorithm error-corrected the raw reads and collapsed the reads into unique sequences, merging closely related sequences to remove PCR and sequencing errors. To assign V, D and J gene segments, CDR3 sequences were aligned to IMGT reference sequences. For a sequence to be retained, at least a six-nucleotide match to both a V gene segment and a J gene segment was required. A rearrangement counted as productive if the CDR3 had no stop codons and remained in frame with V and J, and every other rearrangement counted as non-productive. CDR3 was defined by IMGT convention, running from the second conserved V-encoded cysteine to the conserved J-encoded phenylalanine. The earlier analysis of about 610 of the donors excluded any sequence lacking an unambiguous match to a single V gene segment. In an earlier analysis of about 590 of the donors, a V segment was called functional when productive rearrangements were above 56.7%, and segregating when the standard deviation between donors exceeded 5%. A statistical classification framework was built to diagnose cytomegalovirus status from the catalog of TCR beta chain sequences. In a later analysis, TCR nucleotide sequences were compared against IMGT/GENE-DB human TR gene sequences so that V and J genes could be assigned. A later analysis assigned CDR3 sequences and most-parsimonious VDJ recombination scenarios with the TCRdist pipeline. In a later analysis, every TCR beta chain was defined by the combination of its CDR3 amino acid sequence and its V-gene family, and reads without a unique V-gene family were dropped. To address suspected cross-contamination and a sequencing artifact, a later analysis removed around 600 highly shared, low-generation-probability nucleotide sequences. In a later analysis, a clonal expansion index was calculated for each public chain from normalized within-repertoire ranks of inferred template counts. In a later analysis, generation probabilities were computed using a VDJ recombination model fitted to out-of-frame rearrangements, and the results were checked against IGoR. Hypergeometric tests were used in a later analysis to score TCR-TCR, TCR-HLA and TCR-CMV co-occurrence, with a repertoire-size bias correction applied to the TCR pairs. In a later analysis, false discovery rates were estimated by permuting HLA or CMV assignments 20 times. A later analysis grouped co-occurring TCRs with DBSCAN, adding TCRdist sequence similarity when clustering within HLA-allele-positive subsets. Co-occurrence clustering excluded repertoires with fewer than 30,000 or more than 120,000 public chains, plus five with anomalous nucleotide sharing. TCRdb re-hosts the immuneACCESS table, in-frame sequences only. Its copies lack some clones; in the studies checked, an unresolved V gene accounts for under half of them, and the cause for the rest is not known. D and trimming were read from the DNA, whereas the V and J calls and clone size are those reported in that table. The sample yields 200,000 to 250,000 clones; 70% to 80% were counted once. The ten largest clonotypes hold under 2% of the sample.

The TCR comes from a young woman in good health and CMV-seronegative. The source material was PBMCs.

CDR3 sequence: CASSGGSNYGYTF. The DNA is TGTGCCAGCAGTGGCGGCAGTAACTATGGCTACACCTTC. The chain joins TRBV2 to TRBJ1-2; the D gene remains uncertain. The junction shows trimming of 4 bases on V and 1 base on J, plus 7 bases between the germline ends. CDR1 and CDR2, per the germline V gene, are SNHLY and FYNNEI. From its cysteine to its phenylalanine, the CDR3 spans 13 amino acids. Only CDR3 DNA is held: 39 bases, read in frame from base 1.